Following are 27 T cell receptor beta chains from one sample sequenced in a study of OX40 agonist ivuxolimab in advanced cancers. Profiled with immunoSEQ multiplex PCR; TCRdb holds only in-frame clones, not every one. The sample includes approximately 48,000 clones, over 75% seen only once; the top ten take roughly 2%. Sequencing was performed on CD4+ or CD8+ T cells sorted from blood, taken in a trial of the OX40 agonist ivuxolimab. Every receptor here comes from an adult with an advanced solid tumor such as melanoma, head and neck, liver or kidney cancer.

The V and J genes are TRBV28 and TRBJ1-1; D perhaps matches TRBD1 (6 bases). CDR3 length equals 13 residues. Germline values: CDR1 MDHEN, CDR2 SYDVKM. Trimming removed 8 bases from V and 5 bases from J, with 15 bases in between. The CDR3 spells CASLQGRGTEAFF. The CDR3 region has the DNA TGTGCCAGCCTACAGGGCAGAGGTACTGAAGCTTTCTTT.

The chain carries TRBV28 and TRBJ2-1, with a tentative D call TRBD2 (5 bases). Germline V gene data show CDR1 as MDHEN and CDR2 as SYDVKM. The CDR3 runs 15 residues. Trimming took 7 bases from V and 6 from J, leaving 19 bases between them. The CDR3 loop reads CASISGNISPNEQFF. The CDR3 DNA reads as TGTGCCAGCATCTCCGGGAATATCTCTCCCAATGAGCAGTTCTTC.

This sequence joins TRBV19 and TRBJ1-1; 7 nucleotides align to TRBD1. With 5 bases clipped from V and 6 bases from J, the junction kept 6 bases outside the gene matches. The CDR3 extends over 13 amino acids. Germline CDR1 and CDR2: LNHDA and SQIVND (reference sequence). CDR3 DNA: TGTGCCAGTAGTCTTGGGACAGCTCCTGAAGCTTTCTTT. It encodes CASSLGTAPEAFF.

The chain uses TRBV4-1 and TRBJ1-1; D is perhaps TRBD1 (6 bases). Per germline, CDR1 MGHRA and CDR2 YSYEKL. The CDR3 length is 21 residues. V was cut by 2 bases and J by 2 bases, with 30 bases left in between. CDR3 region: CASSQSTWSGGKNRENTEAFF. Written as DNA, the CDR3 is TGCGCCAGCAGCCAATCAACATGGAGCGGCGGCAAAAACAGGGAAAACACTGAAGCTTTCTTT.

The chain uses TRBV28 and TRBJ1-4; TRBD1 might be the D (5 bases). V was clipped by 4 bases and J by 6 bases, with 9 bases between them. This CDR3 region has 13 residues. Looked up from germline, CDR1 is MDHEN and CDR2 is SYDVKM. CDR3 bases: TGTGCCAGCAGTTGGCAAGGGGATGAAAAACTGTTTTTT. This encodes CASSWQGDEKLFF.

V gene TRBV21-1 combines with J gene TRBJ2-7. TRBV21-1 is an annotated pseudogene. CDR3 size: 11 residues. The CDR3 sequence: CASSNSYEQYF. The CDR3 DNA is TGTGCCAGCAGCAACTCCTACGAGCAGTACTTC.

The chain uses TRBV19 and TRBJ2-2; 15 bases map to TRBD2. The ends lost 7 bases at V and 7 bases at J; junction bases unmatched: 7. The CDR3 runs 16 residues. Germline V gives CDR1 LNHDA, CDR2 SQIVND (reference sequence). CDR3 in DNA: TGTGCCAGTATCAAACCGGGACTAGCGGGAGGCGGGGAGCTGTTTTTT. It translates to CASIKPGLAGGGELFF.

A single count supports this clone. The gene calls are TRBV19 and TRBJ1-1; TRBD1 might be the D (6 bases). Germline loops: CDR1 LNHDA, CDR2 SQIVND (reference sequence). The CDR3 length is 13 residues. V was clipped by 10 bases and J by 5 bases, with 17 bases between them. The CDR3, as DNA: TGTGCCACCAGACAGGAGTTAAAGACTGAAGCTTTCTTT. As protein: CATRQELKTEAFF.

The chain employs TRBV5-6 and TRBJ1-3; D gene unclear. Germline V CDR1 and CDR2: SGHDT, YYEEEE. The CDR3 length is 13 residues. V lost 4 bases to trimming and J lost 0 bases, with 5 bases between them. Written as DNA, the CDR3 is TGTGCCAGCAGCCTGTACTCTGGAAACACCATATATTTT. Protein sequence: CASSLYSGNTIYF.

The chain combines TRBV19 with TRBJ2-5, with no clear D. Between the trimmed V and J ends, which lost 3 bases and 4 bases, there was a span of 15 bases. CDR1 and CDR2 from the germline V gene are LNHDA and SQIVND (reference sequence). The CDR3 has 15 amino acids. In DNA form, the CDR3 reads TGTGCCAGTAGTATGAACTCAGACTCAAGAGAGACCCAGTACTTC. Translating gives CASSMNSDSRETQYF. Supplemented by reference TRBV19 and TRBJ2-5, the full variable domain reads DGGITQSPKYLFRKEGQNVTLSCEQNLNHDAMYWYRQDPGQGLRLIYYSQIVNDFQKGDIAEGYSVSREKKESFPLTVTSAQKNPTAFYLCASSMNSDSRETQYFGPGTRLLVL.

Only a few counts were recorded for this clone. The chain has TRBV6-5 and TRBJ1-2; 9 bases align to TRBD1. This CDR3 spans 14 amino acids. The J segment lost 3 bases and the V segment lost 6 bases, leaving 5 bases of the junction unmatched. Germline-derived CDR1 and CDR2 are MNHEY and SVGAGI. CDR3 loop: CASRGDRDYYGYTF. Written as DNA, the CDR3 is TGTGCCAGCAGAGGGGACAGGGACTACTATGGCTACACCTTC.

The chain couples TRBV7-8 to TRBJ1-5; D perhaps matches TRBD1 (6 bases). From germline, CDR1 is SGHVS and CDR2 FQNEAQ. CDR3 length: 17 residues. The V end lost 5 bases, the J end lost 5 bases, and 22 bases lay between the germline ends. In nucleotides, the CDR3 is TGTGCCAGCAGCCCCCACCCTAGGCAGGGGCCCCATCAGCCCCAGCATTTT. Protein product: CASSPHPRQGPHQPQHF.

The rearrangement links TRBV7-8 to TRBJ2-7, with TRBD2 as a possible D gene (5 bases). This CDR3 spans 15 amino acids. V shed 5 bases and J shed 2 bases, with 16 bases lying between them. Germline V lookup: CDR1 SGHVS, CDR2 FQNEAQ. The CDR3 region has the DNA TGTGCCAGCAGCGCTAGAAGGGAGTTCGCCTACGAGCAGTACTTC. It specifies CASSARREFAYEQYF.

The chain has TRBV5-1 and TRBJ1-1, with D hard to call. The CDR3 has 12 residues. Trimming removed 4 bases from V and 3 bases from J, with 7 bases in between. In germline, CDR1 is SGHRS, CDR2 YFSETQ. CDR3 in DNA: TGCGCCAGCAGCCGAACCGACACTGAAGCTTTCTTT. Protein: CASSRTDTEAFF.

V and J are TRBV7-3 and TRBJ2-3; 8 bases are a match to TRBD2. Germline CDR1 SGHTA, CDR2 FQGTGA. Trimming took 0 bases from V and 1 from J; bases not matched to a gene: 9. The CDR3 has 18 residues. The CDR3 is CASSLTGHGLAGTDTQYF. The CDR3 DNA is TGTGCCAGCAGCTTAACTGGGCACGGACTAGCAGGCACAGATACGCAGTATTTT.

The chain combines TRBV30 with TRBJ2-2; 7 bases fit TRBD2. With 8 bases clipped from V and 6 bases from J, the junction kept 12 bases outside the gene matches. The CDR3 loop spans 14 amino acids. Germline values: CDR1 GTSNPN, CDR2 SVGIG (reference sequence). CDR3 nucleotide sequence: TGTGCCCAACACCCGCGGACTAGTGCCGGGGAGCTGTTTTTT. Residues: CAQHPRTSAGELFF.

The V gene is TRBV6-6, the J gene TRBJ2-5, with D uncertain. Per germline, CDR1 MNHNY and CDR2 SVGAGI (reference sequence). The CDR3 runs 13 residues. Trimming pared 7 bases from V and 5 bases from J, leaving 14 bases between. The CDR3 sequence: CASIPSAGETQYF. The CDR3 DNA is TGTGCCAGCATCCCAAGTGCCGGGGAGACCCAGTACTTC.

The CDR3 reads CASSVVSSGRYNEQFF. CDR3 nucleotide sequence: TGTGCCAGCAGCGTAGTGTCTAGCGGGAGATACAATGAGCAGTTCTTC. The chain uses TRBV9 and TRBJ2-1, with 10 positions matching TRBD2. The CDR3 runs 16 residues. Looked up from germline, CDR1 is SGDLS and CDR2 is YYNGEE. The ends lost 0 bases at V and 4 bases at J; junction bases unmatched: 4.

CDR3 amino acids: CASSLSYNEQFF. The CDR3 DNA sequence: TGTGCCAGCAGCTTGTCCTACAATGAGCAGTTCTTC. V is TRBV5-4 and J is TRBJ2-1; D gene ambiguous. The CDR3 spans 12 residues. The V and J ends lost 1 base and 1 base respectively, with 0 bases between them. Looked up from germline, CDR1 is SGHNT and CDR2 is YYREEE (reference sequence).

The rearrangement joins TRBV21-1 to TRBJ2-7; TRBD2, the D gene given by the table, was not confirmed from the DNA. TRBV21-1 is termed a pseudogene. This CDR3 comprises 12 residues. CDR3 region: CARGGSGRWQYF. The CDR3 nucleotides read TGTGCCAGGGGGGGGAGCGGGAGGTGGCAGTACTTC.

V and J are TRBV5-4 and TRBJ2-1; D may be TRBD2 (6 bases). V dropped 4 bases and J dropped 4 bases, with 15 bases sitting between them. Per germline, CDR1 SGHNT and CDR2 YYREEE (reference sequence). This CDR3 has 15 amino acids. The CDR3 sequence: CASSPGTRIYNEQFF. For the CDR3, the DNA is TGTGCCAGCAGCCCCGGGACTCGGATTTACAATGAGCAGTTCTTC.

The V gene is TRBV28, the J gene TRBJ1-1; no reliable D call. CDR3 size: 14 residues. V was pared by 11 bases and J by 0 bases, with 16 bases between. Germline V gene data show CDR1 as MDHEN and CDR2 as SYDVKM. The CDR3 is CAVHGQPMNTEAFF. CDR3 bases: TGTGCCGTCCATGGGCAGCCCATGAACACTGAAGCTTTCTTT.

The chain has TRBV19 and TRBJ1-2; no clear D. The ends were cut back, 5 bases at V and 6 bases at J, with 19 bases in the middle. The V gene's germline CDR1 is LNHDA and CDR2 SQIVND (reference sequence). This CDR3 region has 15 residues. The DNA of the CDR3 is TGTGCCAGTAGTCCCCTATTAAAGACTGCGGATGGCTACACCTTC. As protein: CASSPLLKTADGYTF.

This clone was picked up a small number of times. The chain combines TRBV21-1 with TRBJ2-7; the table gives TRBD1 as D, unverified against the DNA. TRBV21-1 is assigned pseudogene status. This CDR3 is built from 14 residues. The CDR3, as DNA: TGTGCCAGCAGCAAACACGGGACAGGGAATAAGCAGTACTTC. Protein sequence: CASSKHGTGNKQYF.

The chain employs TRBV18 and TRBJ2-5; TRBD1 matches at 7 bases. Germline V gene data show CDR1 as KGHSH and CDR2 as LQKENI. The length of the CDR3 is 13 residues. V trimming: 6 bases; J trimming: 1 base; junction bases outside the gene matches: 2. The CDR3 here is CASSGQAQETQYF. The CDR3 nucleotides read TGTGCCAGCTCTGGACAGGCCCAAGAGACCCAGTACTTC. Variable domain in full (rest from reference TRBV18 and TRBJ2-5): NAGVMQNPRHLVRRRGQEARLRCSPMKGHSHVYWYRQLPEEGLKFMVYLQKENIIDESGMPKERFSAEFPKEGPSILRIQQVVRGDSAAYFCASSGQAQETQYFGPGTRLLVL.

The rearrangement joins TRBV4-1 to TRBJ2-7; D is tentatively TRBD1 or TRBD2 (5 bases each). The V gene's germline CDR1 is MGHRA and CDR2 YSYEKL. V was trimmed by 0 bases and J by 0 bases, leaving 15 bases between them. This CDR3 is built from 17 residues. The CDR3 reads CASSQDPAGANSYEQYF. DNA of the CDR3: TGCGCCAGCAGCCAAGATCCCGCCGGGGCAAACTCCTACGAGCAGTACTTC.

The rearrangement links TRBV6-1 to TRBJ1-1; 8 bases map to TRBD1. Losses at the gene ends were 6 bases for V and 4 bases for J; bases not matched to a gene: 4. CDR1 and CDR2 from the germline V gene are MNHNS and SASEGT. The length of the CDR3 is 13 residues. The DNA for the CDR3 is TGTGCCAGCAGGGACAGGGCGGCCACTGAAGCTTTCTTT. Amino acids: CASRDRAATEAFF.